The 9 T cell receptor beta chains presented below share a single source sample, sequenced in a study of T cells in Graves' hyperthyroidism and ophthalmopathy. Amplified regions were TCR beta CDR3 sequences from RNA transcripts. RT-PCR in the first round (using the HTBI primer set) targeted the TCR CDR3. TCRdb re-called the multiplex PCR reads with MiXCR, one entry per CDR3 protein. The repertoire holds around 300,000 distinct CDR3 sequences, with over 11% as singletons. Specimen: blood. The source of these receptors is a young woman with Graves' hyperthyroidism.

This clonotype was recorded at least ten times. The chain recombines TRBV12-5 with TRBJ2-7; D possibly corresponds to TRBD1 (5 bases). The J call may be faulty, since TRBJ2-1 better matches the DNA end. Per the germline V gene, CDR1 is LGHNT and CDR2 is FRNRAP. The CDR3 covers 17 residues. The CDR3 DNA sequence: TGTGCTAGTGGTTTGGTCCTTCAGCAGGGCGGTCCCTACGAGCAGTTCTTC. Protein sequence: CASGLVLQQGGPYEQFF.

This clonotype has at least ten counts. The CDR3, as DNA: TGTGCCAGCAGCCCCCAGGGCTTCCGCTACACCTTC. Translating it yields CASSPQGFRYTF. The rearrangement joins TRBV11-2 to TRBJ1-2; TRBD1 might be the D (5 bases). The CDR3 covers 12 residues. The ends were cut back, 5 bases at V and 9 bases at J, with 13 bases in the middle. From germline, CDR1 is SGHAT and CDR2 FQNNGV.

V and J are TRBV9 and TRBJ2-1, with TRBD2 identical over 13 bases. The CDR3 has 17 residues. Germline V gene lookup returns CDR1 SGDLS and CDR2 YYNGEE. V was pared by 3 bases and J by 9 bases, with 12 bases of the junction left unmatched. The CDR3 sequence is CASSETFGTSGTGEQFF. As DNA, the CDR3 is TGTGCCAGCAGCGAAACATTCGGGACTAGCGGGACGGGTGAGCAGTTCTTC.

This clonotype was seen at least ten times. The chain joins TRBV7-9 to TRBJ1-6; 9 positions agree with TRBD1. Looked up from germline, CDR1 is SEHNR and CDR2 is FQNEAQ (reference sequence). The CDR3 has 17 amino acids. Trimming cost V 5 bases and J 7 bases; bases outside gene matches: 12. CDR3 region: CASSLGFGTGKNSPLHF. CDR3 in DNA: TGTGCCAGCAGCCTCGGGTTCGGGACAGGGAAAAATTCACCCCTCCACTTT.

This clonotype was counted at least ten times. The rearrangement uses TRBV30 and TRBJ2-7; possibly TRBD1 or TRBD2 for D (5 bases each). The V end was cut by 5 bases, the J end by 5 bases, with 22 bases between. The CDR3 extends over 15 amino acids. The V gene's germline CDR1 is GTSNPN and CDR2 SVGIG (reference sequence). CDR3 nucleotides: TGTGCCTGGCAACAACCGGGACGCCGATTCGACGAGCAGTACTTC. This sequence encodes CAWQQPGRRFDEQYF.

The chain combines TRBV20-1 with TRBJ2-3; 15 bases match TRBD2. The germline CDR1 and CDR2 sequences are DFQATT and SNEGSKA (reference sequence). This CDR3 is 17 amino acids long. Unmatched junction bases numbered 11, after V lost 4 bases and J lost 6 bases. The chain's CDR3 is CSATRTSGRAGGDTQYF. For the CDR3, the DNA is TGCAGTGCTACCCGGACTAGCGGGAGGGCCGGAGGGGATACGCAGTATTTT.

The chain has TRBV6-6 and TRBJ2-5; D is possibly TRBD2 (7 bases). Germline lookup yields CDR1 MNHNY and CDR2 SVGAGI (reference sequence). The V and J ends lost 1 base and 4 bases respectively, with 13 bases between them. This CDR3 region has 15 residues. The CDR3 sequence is CASSYYDGGLETQYF. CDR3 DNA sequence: TGTGCCAGCAGTTACTATGACGGGGGGCTAGAGACCCAGTACTTC.

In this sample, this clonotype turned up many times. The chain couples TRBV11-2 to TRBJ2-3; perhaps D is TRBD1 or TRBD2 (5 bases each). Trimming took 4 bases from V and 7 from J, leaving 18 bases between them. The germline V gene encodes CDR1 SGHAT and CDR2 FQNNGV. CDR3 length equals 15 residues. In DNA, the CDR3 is TGTGCCAGCAGCTCCGGCCGCGTGGGGGAAAATACGCAGTATTTT. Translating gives CASSSGRVGENTQYF. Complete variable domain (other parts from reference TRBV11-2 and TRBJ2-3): EAGVAQSPRYKIIEKRQSVAFWCNPISGHATLYWYQQILGQGPKLLIQFQNNGVVDDSQLPKDRFSAERLKGVDSTLKIQPAKLEDSAVYLCASSSGRVGENTQYFGPGTRLTVL.

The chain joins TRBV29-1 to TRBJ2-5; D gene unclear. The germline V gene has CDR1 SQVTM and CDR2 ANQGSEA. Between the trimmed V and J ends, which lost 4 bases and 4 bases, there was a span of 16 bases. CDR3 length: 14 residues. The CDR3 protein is CSVVSWRTAETQYF. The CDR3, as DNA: TGCAGCGTTGTAAGTTGGCGGACGGCAGAGACCCAGTACTTC.